This T cell receptor beta chain was recorded in a study of blood T cells in healthy people across ages (dated by TCRdb to about 2015). Study-level background: Template switching captured roughly one uniquely barcoded TCR beta cDNA molecule per two T cells in model experiments. The donors were divided into four age groups: young (average about 16 years), middle-aged (about 41), aged (about 61) and long-lived (around 80). Age-related changes in TCR beta repertoire diversity were measured in the study by deep sequencing normalized with unique cDNA molecular identifiers. Donors of different ages were randomly distributed across sequencing lanes to avoid experimental bias. Using the same blood draw, the study looked at two additional independent replicas of 1 million unique cDNA reads for two donors, one aged 18 to 30 and the other aged 80 or older. Study-level results and caveats: Estimates of total diversity from one million sequenced T cells were regarded as lower bounds and underestimates. Observed TCR beta diversity correlated strongly with the percentage of naive T cells measured by flow cytometry. Compared with the aged group, the long-lived group had more naive CD4+ T cells, fewer expanded clones and increased TCR diversity, suggesting age selection. Because profiling used bulk unsorted PBMCs, naive and antigen-experienced compartments could not be compared conclusively. Observed TCR beta diversity per million T cells fell roughly linearly with age, and a significant reduction was already apparent by age roughly 40. Because the CMV infection status of the donors was unknown, age-related changes in expanded clonotypes may potentially have been confounded.

The library was built by means of 5' RACE. Reads for this sample came from an Illumina HiSeq 2500. A second PCR of roughly 7 to 11 cycles was run with a J-beta primer mix and a sample-barcoded 5' primer. A template-switch 5' adaptor carrying 12 random nucleotides introduced a unique molecular identifier onto each TCR beta cDNA molecule. Each sample yielded at least 3 million CDR3-containing paired-end reads. First-strand cDNA synthesis was performed from all RNA using the Mint cDNA synthesis kit, with priming by a TRBC-specific oligonucleotide. All cDNA was treated with uracil-DNA glycosylase and then went through a first 18-cycle PCR with the universal primers M1SS and BC2_uni_R. In the paper's pipeline: Each sample was normalized by randomly selecting 1 million high-quality reads, each carrying a distinct molecular identifier. Reads sharing molecular identifiers were discarded rather than binned into consensus sequences. CDR3 identification, clonotype clustering and error correction used MiTCR with a Q25 quality threshold and the strictest error-elimination algorithm. A nonparametric unseen species model with Euler transformation was used to estimate a lower bound on total TCR beta diversity. The raw public data were reprocessed by TCRdb itself: fastp quality trimming at Q25, MiXCR clonotype calling, in-frame beta chains only. Entries are consolidated by CDR3 protein sequence, retaining the most common genes and DNA. These V and J calls are TCRdb output, not the study's own analysis. A total of approximately 1,000,000 distinct CDR3 sequences appear in this sample, less than 50% of them only once. The ten largest account for under 20% of the sample.

Looking up the germline V gene (reference sequence) yields CDR1 LNHNV and CDR2 YYDKDF. Trimming takes 0 bases from V and 1 base from J, and the germline ends sit 10 bases apart. Spanning cysteine to phenylalanine, the CDR3 consists of 15 amino acids. Only the CDR3 portion is preserved as DNA: 45 bases, with reading frame beginning at the first base. A single count supports this clonotype. It lacks a known antigen. Base quality data are lacking; no much larger clone is found one base away. The approximately 39 donors, aged roughly 6 to 95 years, were systemically healthy Caucasian individuals from Russia. About 9.8 milliliters of peripheral blood were drawn from each donor into EDTA-treated Vacutainer tubes. Ficoll-Paque density-gradient centrifugation was used to isolate PBMCs, with at least 7 million per sample. Trizol reagent was used to extract total RNA from PBMCs, with at least 6 micrograms per sample. Naive CD45RAhigh/CD27high T cell percentages were measured by flow cytometry on a PBMC aliquot from every donor.

The rearranged chain carries TRBV15 and TRBJ2-7, with a tentative D gene TRBD2 over 5 matching bases. The TCR sequence derives from a woman aged 55-70 years in good health. The sequencing input was blood. The encoded CDR3 is CATSRDPGLSYEQYF. The sequence in DNA is TGTGCCACCAGCAGAGATCCCGGACTGTCCTACGAGCAGTACTTC.